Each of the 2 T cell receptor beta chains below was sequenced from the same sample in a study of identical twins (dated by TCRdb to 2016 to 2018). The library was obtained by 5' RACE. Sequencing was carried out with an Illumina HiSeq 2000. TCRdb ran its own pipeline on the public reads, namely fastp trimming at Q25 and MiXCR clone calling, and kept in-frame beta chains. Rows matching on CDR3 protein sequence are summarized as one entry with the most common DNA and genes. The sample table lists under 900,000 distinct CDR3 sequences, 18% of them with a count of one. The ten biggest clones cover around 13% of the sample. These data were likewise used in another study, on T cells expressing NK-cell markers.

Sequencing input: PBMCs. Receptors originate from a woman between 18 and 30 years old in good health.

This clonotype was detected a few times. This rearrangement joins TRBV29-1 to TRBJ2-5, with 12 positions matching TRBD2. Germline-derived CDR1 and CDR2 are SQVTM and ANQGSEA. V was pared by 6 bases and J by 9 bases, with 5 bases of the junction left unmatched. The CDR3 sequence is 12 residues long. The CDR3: CSVHLAGGAQYF. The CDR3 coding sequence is TGCAGCGTCCATCTAGCGGGAGGGGCCCAGTACTTC. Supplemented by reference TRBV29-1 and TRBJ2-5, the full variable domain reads SAVISQKPSRDICQRGTSLTIQCQVDSQVTMMFWYRQQPGQSLTLIATANQGSEATYESGFVIDKFPISRPNLTFSTLTVSNMSPEDSSIYLCSVHLAGGAQYFGPGTRLLVL.

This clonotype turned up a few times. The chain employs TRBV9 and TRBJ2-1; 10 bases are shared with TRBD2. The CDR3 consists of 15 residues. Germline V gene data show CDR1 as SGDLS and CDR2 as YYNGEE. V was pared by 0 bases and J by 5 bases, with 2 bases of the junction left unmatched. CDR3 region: CASSVGTSGHNEQFF. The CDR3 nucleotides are TGTGCCAGCAGCGTAGGGACTAGCGGCCACAATGAGCAGTTCTTC.